The rows below give T cell receptor beta chains drawn from one sample of a study of blood T cell repertoires in COVID-19. Assay used: immunoSEQ multiplex PCR; TCRdb lists only in-frame clones, some missing. The table shows about 350,000 clones, with over 85% occurring only once. What was sequenced was peripheral blood. Source of these receptors: a woman aged 55-69 years with COVID-19, enrolled during active disease. CDR3s include the opening cysteine and the closing phenylalanine or tryptophan. D genes are given only for firm matches. Only some rows state a clone size, as once, few, many or a class for expanded clones.

v_call: TRBV5-1
clone_size: NA
cdr3_length: 17
j_call: TRBJ2-3
d_call: TRBD2
cdr3_aa: CASSLLQRGDAFNTQYF
cdr3_nt: TGCGCCAGCAGCTTGTTGCAGCGGGGGGACGCATTTAATACGCAGTATTTT

v_call: TRBV7-2
clone_size: once
cdr3_length: 13
j_call: TRBJ1-2
d_call: NA
cdr3_aa: CASSFRGRGGYTF
cdr3_nt: TGTGCCAGCAGCTTCAGGGGACGGGGTGGCTACACCTTC

v_call: TRBV5-1
clone_size: once
cdr3_length: 15
j_call: TRBJ1-6
d_call: NA
cdr3_aa: CASSLGMGGNSPLHF
cdr3_nt: TGCGCCAGCAGCTTGGGGATGGGGGGTAATTCACCCCTCCACTTT

v_call: TRBV3-1/TRBV3-2
clone_size: NA
cdr3_length: 16
j_call: TRBJ1-2
d_call: TRBD1
cdr3_aa: CASTTQGAGRGYGYTF
cdr3_nt: TGTGCCAGCACCACGCAGGGGGCAGGCCGGGGCTATGGCTACACCTTC

v_call: TRBV6-4
clone_size: NA
cdr3_length: 16
j_call: TRBJ1-1
d_call: NA
cdr3_aa: CASSPQGTSFNTEAFF
cdr3_nt: TGTGCCAGCAGTCCACAGGGAACCTCCTTTAACACTGAAGCTTTCTTT

v_call: TRBV28
clone_size: NA
cdr3_length: 16
j_call: TRBJ2-7
d_call: TRBD2
cdr3_aa: CASSKLGGANGIRQYF
cdr3_nt: TGTGCCAGCAGTAAACTCGGGGGGGCGAATGGTATACGGCAGTACTTC

v_call: TRBV18
clone_size: NA
cdr3_length: 19
j_call: TRBJ2-2
d_call: TRBD2
cdr3_aa: CASSSVSPSSGGGTGELFF
cdr3_nt: TGTGCCAGCTCATCCGTATCACCTTCTAGCGGGGGAGGCACCGGGGAGCTGTTTTTT

v_call: TRBV6-1
clone_size: NA
cdr3_length: 18
j_call: TRBJ2-5
d_call: TRBD2
cdr3_aa: CASSEALWRGALKETQYF
cdr3_nt: TGTGCCAGCAGTGAAGCCCTTTGGCGGGGGGCCCTTAAAGAGACCCAGTACTTC

v_call: TRBV4-1
clone_size: NA
cdr3_length: 14
j_call: TRBJ1-2
d_call: NA
cdr3_aa: CASSQDRSNYGYTF
cdr3_nt: TGCGCCAGCAGCCAAGATCGCAGTAACTATGGCTACACCTTC

v_call: TRBV3-1/TRBV3-2
clone_size: NA
cdr3_length: 14
j_call: TRBJ2-3
d_call: TRBD2
cdr3_aa: CASSRPAGGDTQYF
cdr3_nt: TGTGCCAGCAGCCGCCCAGCGGGGGGCGATACGCAGTATTTT

v_call: TRBV7-8
clone_size: NA
cdr3_length: 16
j_call: TRBJ2-2
d_call: TRBD1
cdr3_aa: CASSLGGQEITGELFF
cdr3_nt: TGTGCCAGCAGCTTAGGAGGACAGGAGATCACCGGGGAGCTGTTTTTT

v_call: TRBV9
clone_size: NA
cdr3_length: 16
j_call: TRBJ1-5
d_call: NA
cdr3_aa: CASSLGEGGDNQPQHF
cdr3_nt: TGTGCCAGCAGCCTTGGGGAGGGTGGTGACAATCAGCCCCAGCATTTT

v_call: TRBV7-6
clone_size: NA
cdr3_length: 14
j_call: TRBJ2-7
d_call: TRBD2
cdr3_aa: CASSQGLAADEQYF
cdr3_nt: TGTGCCAGCAGCCAGGGACTAGCGGCCGACGAGCAGTACTTC

v_call: TRBV7-9
clone_size: NA
cdr3_length: 14
j_call: TRBJ2-3
d_call: NA
cdr3_aa: CASDWSGLTDTQYF
cdr3_nt: TGTGCCTCAGATTGGAGCGGTCTCACAGATACGCAGTATTTT

v_call: TRBV14
clone_size: NA
cdr3_length: 16
j_call: TRBJ1-1
d_call: NA
cdr3_aa: CASSQDRVLVGTEAFF
cdr3_nt: TGTGCCAGCAGCCAAGACAGGGTATTGGTAGGCACTGAAGCTTTCTTT

v_call: TRBV4-1
clone_size: once
cdr3_length: 16
j_call: TRBJ1-4
d_call: TRBD1
cdr3_aa: CASSQGYRGPNEKLFF
cdr3_nt: TGCGCCAGCAGCCAAGGTTACAGGGGACCTAATGAAAAACTGTTTTTT

v_call: TRBV6-5
clone_size: NA
cdr3_length: 14
j_call: TRBJ1-5
d_call: NA
cdr3_aa: CASRGTDFNQPQHF
cdr3_nt: TGTGCCAGCAGGGGGACTGACTTTAATCAGCCCCAGCATTTT

v_call: TRBV30
clone_size: NA
cdr3_length: 14
j_call: TRBJ1-2
d_call: NA
cdr3_aa: CAFTFRTANYGYTF
cdr3_nt: TGTGCCTTTACCTTCAGGACAGCGAACTATGGCTACACCTTC

v_call: TRBV5-4
clone_size: NA
cdr3_length: 14
j_call: TRBJ2-7
d_call: TRBD1
cdr3_aa: CASSSLGDSIEQYF
cdr3_nt: TGTGCCAGCAGCTCTCTCGGGGACAGTATCGAGCAGTACTTC

v_call: TRBV29-1
clone_size: NA
cdr3_length: 13
j_call: TRBJ2-7
d_call: NA
cdr3_aa: CSVGGDSSYEQYF
cdr3_nt: TGCAGCGTTGGGGGGGATAGCTCCTACGAGCAGTACTTC

v_call: TRBV29-1
clone_size: NA
cdr3_length: 13
j_call: TRBJ1-6
d_call: TRBD1
cdr3_aa: CSVRTGNNSPLHF
cdr3_nt: TGCAGCGTTCGGACAGGGAATAATTCACCCCTCCACTTT

v_call: TRBV18
clone_size: NA
cdr3_length: 15
j_call: TRBJ1-1
d_call: NA
cdr3_aa: CASSPPATGNTEAFF
cdr3_nt: TGTGCCAGCTCACCACCTGCAACAGGGAACACTGAAGCTTTCTTT

v_call: TRBV30
clone_size: NA
cdr3_length: 13
j_call: TRBJ2-1
d_call: TRBD1
cdr3_aa: CAWGGTGRSEQFF
cdr3_nt: TGTGCCTGGGGTGGGACAGGGCGAAGTGAGCAGTTCTTC

v_call: TRBV19
clone_size: NA
cdr3_length: 14
j_call: TRBJ1-2
d_call: TRBD1
cdr3_aa: CASSIVDRRYGYTF
cdr3_nt: TGTGCCAGTAGTATAGTGGACAGGAGATATGGCTACACCTTC

v_call: TRBV15
clone_size: NA
cdr3_length: 14
j_call: TRBJ2-2
d_call: TRBD1
cdr3_aa: CAATGSAFTGELFF
cdr3_nt: TGTGCCGCGACAGGGAGCGCTTTCACCGGGGAGCTGTTTTTT

v_call: TRBV28
clone_size: few
cdr3_length: 13
j_call: TRBJ1-3
d_call: NA
cdr3_aa: CASRTGIGNTIYF
cdr3_nt: TGTGCCAGCAGAACAGGGATTGGAAACACCATATATTTT

v_call: TRBV12-3/TRBV12-4
clone_size: once
cdr3_length: 13
j_call: TRBJ1-1
d_call: NA
cdr3_aa: CASSLGRTAEAFF
cdr3_nt: TGTGCCAGCAGTTTAGGGAGAACGGCTGAAGCTTTCTTT

v_call: TRBV7-8
clone_size: NA
cdr3_length: 15
j_call: TRBJ1-4
d_call: NA
cdr3_aa: CASSQIQATNEKLFF
cdr3_nt: TGTGCCAGCAGCCAGATACAAGCAACTAATGAAAAACTGTTTTTT

v_call: TRBV9
clone_size: NA
cdr3_length: 15
j_call: TRBJ1-5
d_call: NA
cdr3_aa: CASSVGMGLQVPQHF
cdr3_nt: TGTGCCAGCAGCGTAGGGATGGGACTGCAGGTGCCCCAGCATTTT

v_call: TRBV7-6
clone_size: NA
cdr3_length: 15
j_call: TRBJ2-7
d_call: NA
cdr3_aa: CASSLERGYIYEQYF
cdr3_nt: TGTGCCAGCAGCTTAGAGAGGGGGTACATCTACGAGCAGTACTTC

v_call: TRBV10-1
clone_size: NA
cdr3_length: 11
j_call: TRBJ2-3
d_call: NA
cdr3_aa: CARGGTDTQYF
cdr3_nt: TGCGCCAGAGGGGGCACAGATACGCAGTATTTT

v_call: TRBV11-2
clone_size: NA
cdr3_length: 14
j_call: TRBJ2-7
d_call: NA
cdr3_aa: CASSLGNSYYEQYF
cdr3_nt: TGTGCCAGCAGCTTAGGTAATTCGTACTACGAGCAGTACTTC

v_call: TRBV5-8
clone_size: NA
cdr3_length: 13
j_call: TRBJ2-1
d_call: TRBD1
cdr3_aa: CASRLTGGNEQFF
cdr3_nt: TGTGCCAGCAGACTTACAGGGGGCAATGAGCAGTTCTTC

v_call: TRBV5-4
clone_size: once
cdr3_length: 15
j_call: TRBJ2-7
d_call: TRBD1
cdr3_aa: CASSRGSGQGYEQYF
cdr3_nt: TGTGCCAGCAGCCGTGGATCGGGACAGGGGTACGAGCAGTACTTC

v_call: TRBV19
clone_size: once
cdr3_length: 15
j_call: TRBJ1-6
d_call: NA
cdr3_aa: CASSIGTMDNSPLHF
cdr3_nt: TGTGCCAGTAGTATAGGGACTATGGATAATTCACCCCTCCACTTT

v_call: TRBV5-1
clone_size: NA
cdr3_length: 14
j_call: TRBJ2-2
d_call: NA
cdr3_aa: CASSPQKITGELFF
cdr3_nt: TGCGCCAGCAGCCCGCAGAAAATCACCGGGGAGCTGTTTTTT

v_call: TRBV25-1
clone_size: once
cdr3_length: 13
j_call: TRBJ1-4
d_call: NA
cdr3_aa: CASSRQGGEKLFF
cdr3_nt: TGTGCCAGCAGTCGCCAGGGCGGCGAAAAACTGTTTTTT

v_call: TRBV4-2
clone_size: NA
cdr3_length: 18
j_call: TRBJ1-2
d_call: TRBD1
cdr3_aa: CASSSYRDRGRPWNGYTF
cdr3_nt: TGTGCCAGCAGCTCTTACCGAGACAGGGGGCGTCCATGGAATGGCTACACCTTC

v_call: TRBV28
clone_size: NA
cdr3_length: 15
j_call: TRBJ2-2
d_call: TRBD2
cdr3_aa: CATGYGGAGTGELFF
cdr3_nt: TGTGCCACCGGGTACGGGGGGGCCGGCACCGGGGAGCTGTTTTTT

v_call: TRBV12-5
clone_size: once
cdr3_length: 12
j_call: TRBJ2-5
d_call: NA
cdr3_aa: CASAQSGETQYF
cdr3_nt: TGTGCTAGTGCCCAATCGGGAGAGACCCAGTACTTC

v_call: TRBV19
clone_size: NA
cdr3_length: 15
j_call: TRBJ1-5
d_call: TRBD1
cdr3_aa: CASSIYRGSNQPQHF
cdr3_nt: TGTGCCAGTAGTATCTACAGGGGAAGCAATCAGCCCCAGCATTTT

v_call: TRBV12-3/TRBV12-4
clone_size: NA
cdr3_length: 13
j_call: TRBJ1-6
d_call: NA
cdr3_aa: CASSNSTNSPLHF
cdr3_nt: TGTGCCAGCAGCAATAGCACTAATTCACCCCTCCACTTT

v_call: TRBV3-1/TRBV3-2
clone_size: NA
cdr3_length: 12
j_call: TRBJ2-3
d_call: TRBD2
cdr3_aa: CASGTSGGTQYF
cdr3_nt: TGTGCCAGCGGGACTAGCGGGGGGACGCAGTATTTT

v_call: TRBV29-1
clone_size: once
cdr3_length: 11
j_call: TRBJ1-1
d_call: TRBD1
cdr3_aa: CSVFQGAWAFF
cdr3_nt: TGCAGCGTTTTCCAGGGGGCATGGGCTTTCTTT

v_call: TRBV2
clone_size: NA
cdr3_length: 13
j_call: TRBJ2-7
d_call: NA
cdr3_aa: CASSGVRGVEQYF
cdr3_nt: TGTGCCAGCAGTGGTGTCAGGGGGGTCGAGCAGTACTTC

v_call: TRBV6-1
clone_size: few
cdr3_length: 16
j_call: TRBJ2-3
d_call: TRBD2
cdr3_aa: CASSEEVSGEADTQYF
cdr3_nt: TGTGCCAGCAGTGAAGAAGTTAGCGGGGAGGCAGATACGCAGTATTTT

v_call: TRBV24-1
clone_size: NA
cdr3_length: 15
j_call: TRBJ2-2
d_call: NA
cdr3_aa: CATSETGPRTGELFF
cdr3_nt: TGTGCCACCAGCGAGACAGGCCCCCGGACCGGGGAGCTGTTTTTT